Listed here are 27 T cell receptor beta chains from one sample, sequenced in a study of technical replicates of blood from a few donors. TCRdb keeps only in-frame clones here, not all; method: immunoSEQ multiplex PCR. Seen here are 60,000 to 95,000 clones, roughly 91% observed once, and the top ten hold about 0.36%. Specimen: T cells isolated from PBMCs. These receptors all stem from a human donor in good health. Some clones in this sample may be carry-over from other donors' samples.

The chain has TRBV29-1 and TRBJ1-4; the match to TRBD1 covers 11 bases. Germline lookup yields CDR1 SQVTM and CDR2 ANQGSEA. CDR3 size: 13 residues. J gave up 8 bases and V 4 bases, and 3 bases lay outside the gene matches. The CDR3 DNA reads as TGCAGCGTTGGGACAGGGGGCGGGGAAAAACTGTTTTTT. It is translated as CSVGTGGGEKLFF. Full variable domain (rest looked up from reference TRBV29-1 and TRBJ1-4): SAVISQKPSRDICQRGTSLTIQCQVDSQVTMMFWYRQQPGQSLTLIATANQGSEATYESGFVIDKFPISRPNLTFSTLTVSNMSPEDSSIYLCSVGTGGGEKLFFGSGTQLSVL.

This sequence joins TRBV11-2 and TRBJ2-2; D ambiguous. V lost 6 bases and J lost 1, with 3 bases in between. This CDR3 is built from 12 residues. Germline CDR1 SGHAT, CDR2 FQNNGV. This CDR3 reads CASSLNTGELFF. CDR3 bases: TGTGCCAGCAGTCTGAACACCGGGGAGCTGTTTTTT.

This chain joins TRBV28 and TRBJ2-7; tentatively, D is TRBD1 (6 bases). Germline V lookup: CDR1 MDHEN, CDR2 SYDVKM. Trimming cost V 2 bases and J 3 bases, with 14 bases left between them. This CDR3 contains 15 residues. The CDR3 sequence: CASSLKYRDIYEQYF. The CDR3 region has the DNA TGTGCCAGCAGTTTAAAGTACAGGGATATCTACGAGCAGTACTTC.

This CDR3 is CASSITGAEEAFF. Written as DNA, the CDR3 is TGTGCCAGTAGTATCACAGGGGCCGAAGAAGCTTTCTTT. This chain uses TRBV19 with TRBJ1-1; 7 nucleotides agree with TRBD1. The CDR3 has 13 amino acids. J was trimmed by 8 bases and V by 3 bases; bases with no gene match: 6. Germline CDR1 and CDR2: LNHDA and SQIVND (reference sequence).

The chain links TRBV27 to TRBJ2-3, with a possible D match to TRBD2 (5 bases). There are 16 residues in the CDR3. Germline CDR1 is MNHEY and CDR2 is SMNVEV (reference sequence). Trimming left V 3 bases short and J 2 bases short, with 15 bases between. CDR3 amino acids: CASSLWSGPVTDTQYF. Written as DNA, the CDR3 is TGTGCCAGCAGTTTGTGGAGCGGTCCCGTCACAGATACGCAGTATTTT.

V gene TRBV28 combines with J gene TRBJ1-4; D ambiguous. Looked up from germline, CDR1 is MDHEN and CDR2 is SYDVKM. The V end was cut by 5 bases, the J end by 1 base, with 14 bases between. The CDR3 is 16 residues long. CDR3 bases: TGTGCCAGCAGTGTCCCCAATAGTCGAACTAATGAAAAACTGTTTTTT. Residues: CASSVPNSRTNEKLFF.

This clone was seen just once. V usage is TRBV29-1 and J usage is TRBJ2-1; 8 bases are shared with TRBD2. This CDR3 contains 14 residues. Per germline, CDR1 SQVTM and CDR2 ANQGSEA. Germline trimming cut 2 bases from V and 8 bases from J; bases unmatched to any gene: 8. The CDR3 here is CSVESRGGIDEQFF. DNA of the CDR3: TGCAGCGTTGAATCCCGGGGGGGCATAGATGAGCAGTTCTTC.

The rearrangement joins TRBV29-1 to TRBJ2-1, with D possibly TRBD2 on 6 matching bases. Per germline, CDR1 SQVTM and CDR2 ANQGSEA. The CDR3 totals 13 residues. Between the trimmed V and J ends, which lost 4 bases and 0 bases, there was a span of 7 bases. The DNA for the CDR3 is TGCAGCGTTGGGCGGGACTCCTACAATGAGCAGTTCTTC. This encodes CSVGRDSYNEQFF.

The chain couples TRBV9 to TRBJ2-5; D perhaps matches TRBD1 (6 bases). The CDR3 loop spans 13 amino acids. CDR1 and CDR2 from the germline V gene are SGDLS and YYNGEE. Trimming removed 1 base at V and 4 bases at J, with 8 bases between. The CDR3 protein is CASSVLGGETQYF. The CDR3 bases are TGTGCCAGCAGCGTACTAGGGGGAGAGACCCAGTACTTC.

CDR3 sequence: CASSYTGLAGGGEQFF. The CDR3 coding sequence is TGTGCCAGCAGTTACACGGGACTAGCGGGAGGGGGTGAGCAGTTCTTC. This chain connects TRBV6-5 to TRBJ2-1; 16 bases are shared with TRBD2. CDR1 and CDR2 (germline): MNHEY, SVGAGI. V trimming: 2 bases; J trimming: 9 bases; junction bases outside the gene matches: 4. The CDR3 sequence is 16 residues long.

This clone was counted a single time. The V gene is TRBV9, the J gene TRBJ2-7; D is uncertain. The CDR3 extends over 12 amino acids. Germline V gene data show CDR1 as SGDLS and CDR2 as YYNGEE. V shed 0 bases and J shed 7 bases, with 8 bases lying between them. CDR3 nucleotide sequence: TGTGCCAGCAGCGTAGAAGGAGTGGAGCAGTACTTC. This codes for CASSVEGVEQYF.

The CDR3 sequence is CASRQLAGANTGELFF. The DNA for the CDR3 is TGTGCCAGCAGGCAACTAGCGGGAGCTAACACCGGGGAGCTGTTTTTT. J is TRBJ2-2 and V is TRBV7-6, with TRBD2 matching 11 bases. Germline V gene data show CDR1 as SGHVS and CDR2 as FNYEAQ. The CDR3 is 16 amino acids. Germline trimming cut 6 bases from V and 2 bases from J; bases unmatched to any gene: 5.

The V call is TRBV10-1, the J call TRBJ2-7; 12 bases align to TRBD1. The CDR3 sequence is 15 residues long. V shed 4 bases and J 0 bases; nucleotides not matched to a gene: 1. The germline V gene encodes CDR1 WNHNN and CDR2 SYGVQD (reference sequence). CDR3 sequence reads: CASSGGQGASYEQYF. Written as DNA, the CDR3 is TGCGCCAGCAGTGGGGGACAGGGGGCCTCCTACGAGCAGTACTTC.

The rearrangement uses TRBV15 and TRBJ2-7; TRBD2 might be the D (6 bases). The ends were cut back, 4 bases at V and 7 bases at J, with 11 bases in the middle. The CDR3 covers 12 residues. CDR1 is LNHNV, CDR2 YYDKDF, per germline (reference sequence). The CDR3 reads CATSILAGEQYF. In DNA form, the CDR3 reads TGTGCCACCAGCATACTAGCAGGGGAGCAGTACTTC.

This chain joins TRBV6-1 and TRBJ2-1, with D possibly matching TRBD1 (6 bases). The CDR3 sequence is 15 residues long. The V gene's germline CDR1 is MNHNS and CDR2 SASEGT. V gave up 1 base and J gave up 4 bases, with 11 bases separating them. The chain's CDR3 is CASSEEVQGYNEQFF. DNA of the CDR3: TGTGCCAGCAGTGAAGAGGTACAGGGATACAATGAGCAGTTCTTC.

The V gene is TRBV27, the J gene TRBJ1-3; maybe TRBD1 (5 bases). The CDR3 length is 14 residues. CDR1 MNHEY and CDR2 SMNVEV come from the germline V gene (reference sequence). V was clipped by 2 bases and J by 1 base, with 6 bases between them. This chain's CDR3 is CASSLRGSGNTIYF. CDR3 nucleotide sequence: TGTGCCAGCAGTTTAAGGGGTTCTGGAAACACCATATATTTT.

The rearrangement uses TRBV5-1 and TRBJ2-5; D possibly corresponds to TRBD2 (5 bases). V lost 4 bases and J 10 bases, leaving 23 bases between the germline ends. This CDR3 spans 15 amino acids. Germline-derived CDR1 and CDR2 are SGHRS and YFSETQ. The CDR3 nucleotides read TGCGCCAGCAGCCCGGTGGAAGGCCCGAGAGAGGGCCAGTACTTC. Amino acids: CASSPVEGPREGQYF.

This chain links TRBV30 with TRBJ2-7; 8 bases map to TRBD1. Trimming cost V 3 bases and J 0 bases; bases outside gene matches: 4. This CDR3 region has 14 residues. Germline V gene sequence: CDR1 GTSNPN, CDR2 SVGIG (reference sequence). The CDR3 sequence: CAWRGTGGSYEQYF. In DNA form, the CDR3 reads TGTGCCTGGAGAGGGACAGGAGGCTCCTACGAGCAGTACTTC.

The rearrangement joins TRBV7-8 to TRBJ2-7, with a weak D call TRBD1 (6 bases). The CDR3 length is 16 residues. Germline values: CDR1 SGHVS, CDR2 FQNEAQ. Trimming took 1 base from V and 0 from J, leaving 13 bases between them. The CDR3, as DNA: TGTGCCAGCAGCTTAGACACAGGGATTAGCTCCTACGAGCAGTACTTC. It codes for CASSLDTGISSYEQYF.

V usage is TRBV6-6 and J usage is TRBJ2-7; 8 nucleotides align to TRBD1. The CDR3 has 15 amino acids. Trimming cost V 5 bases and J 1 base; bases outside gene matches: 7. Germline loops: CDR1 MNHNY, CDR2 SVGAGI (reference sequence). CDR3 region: CASSDGQGGSYEQYF. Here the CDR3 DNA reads TGTGCCAGCAGTGACGGACAGGGTGGGTCCTACGAGCAGTACTTC.

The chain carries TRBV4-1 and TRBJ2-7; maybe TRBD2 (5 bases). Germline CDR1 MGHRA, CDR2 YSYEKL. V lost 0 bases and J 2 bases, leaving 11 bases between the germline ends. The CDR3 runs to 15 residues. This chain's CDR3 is CASSQDPRGTYEQYF. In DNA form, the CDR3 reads TGCGCCAGCAGCCAAGATCCTCGGGGAACCTACGAGCAGTACTTC.

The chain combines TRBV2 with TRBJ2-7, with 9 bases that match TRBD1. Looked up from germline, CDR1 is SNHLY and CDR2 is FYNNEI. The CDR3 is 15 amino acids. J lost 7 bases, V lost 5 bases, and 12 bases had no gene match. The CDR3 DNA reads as TGTGCCAGCAGTTCATGGGACAGGGCATTTTGGGAGCAGTACTTC. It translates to CASSSWDRAFWEQYF.

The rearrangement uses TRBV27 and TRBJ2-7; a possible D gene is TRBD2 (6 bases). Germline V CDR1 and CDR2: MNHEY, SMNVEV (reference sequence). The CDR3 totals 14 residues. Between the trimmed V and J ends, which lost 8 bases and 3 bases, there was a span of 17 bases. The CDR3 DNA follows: TGTGCCAGCCGCGGGGCGCCGACATTCTACGAGCAGTACTTC. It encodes CASRGAPTFYEQYF.

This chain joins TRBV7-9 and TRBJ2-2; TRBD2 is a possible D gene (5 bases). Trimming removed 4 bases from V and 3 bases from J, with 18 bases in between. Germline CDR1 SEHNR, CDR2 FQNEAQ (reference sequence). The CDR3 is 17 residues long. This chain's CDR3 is CASSSGPGRGDTGELFF. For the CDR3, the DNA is TGTGCCAGCAGCTCAGGCCCGGGTCGGGGAGACACCGGGGAGCTGTTTTTT.

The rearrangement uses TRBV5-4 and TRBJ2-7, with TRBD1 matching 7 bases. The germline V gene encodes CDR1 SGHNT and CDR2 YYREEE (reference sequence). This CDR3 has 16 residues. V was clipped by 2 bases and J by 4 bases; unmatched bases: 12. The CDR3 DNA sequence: TGTGCCAGCAGCTTCGGCCACAGGGGCCCCGCGTACGAGCAGTACTTC. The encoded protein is CASSFGHRGPAYEQYF.

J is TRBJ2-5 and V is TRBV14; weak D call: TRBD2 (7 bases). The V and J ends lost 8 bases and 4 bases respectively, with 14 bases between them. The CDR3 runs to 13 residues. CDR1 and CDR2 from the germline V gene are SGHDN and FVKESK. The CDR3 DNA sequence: TGTGCCAGCGAGCGCGGGGGCTCAGAGACCCAGTACTTC. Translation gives CASERGGSETQYF.

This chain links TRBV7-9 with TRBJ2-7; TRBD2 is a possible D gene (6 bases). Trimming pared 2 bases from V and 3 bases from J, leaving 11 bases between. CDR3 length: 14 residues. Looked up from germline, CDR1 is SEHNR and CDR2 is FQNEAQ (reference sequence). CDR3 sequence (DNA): TGTGCCAGCAGCTTAAAGACTAGTGGCTACGAGCAGTACTTC. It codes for CASSLKTSGYEQYF.